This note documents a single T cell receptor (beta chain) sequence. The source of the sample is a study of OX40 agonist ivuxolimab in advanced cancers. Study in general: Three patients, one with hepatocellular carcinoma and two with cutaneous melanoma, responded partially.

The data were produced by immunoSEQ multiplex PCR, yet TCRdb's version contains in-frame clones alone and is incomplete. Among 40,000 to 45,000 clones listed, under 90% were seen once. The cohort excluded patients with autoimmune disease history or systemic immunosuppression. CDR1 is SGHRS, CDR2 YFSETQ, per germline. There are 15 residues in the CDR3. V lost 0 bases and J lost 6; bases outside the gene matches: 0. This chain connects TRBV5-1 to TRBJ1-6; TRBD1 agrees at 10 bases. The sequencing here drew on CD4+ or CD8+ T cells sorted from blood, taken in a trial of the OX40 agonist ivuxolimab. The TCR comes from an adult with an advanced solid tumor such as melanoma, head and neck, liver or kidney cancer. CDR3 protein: CASSLGDRGNSPLHF. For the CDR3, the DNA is TGCGCCAGCAGCTTGGGGGACAGGGGTAATTCACCCCTCCACTTT.